This is a list of T cell receptor beta chains from one sample in a study of blood T cell repertoires in COVID-19. Measured with immunoSEQ multiplex PCR; TCRdb has only the in-frame clones, and not every one. This table has under 200,000 clones, 85% appearing once. Input material: peripheral blood. Receptors were obtained from a man between 60 and 70 years old with COVID-19, enrolled during active disease. The CDR3 runs from the conserved cysteine through the conserved F or W. D genes are given only for firm matches. Part of the rows lack a size; the others show once, few, many or a class for expanded clones.

few TRBJ1-5 13 TRBV27 - TGTGCCAGCAGTTTCTCTAGCAATCAGCCCCAGCATTTT CASSFSSNQPQHF
once TRBJ1-2 15 TRBV28 TRBD1 TGTGCCAGCAGTTCCGCCGGGACAGGGAACTATGGCTACACCTTC CASSSAGTGNYGYTF
- TRBJ2-5 15 TRBV5-1 TRBD2 TGCGCCAGCAGCTTGAGTGGCGGGGGGCAAGAGACCCAGTACTTC CASSLSGGGQETQYF
- TRBJ1-2 13 TRBV29-1 - TGCAGCGTGACTCCCCAAGGAAACTATGGCTACACCTTC CSVTPQGNYGYTF
few TRBJ1-5 15 TRBV2 - TGTGCCAGCAGTCAGACAGAAGATAGCAATCAGCCCCAGCATTTT CASSQTEDSNQPQHF
- TRBJ2-3 17 TRBV24-1 TRBD1 TGTGCCACCAGTGATTTTCGGGACAGGGGGGGCACAGATACGCAGTATTTT CATSDFRDRGGTDTQYF
- TRBJ1-5 14 TRBV4-1 - TGCGCCAGCAGCCAAGACCGGGGTGGTCAGCCCCAGCATTTT CASSQDRGGQPQHF
few TRBJ1-6 15 TRBV10-2 TRBD1 TGCGCCAGCAGCTTGGGACAGCAGTCGGATTCACCCCTCCACTTT CASSLGQQSDSPLHF
- TRBJ2-1 14 TRBV6-5 TRBD1 TGTGCCAGCAGTTTCGACAGGGACTACAATGAGCAGTTCTTC CASSFDRDYNEQFF
- TRBJ2-3 15 TRBV7-2 - TGTGCCAGCAGGCAGGCGGGACGCAGCACAGATACGCAGTATTTT CASRQAGRSTDTQYF
- TRBJ2-4 15 TRBV6-1 - TGTGCCAGCAGTGACGGGCTAGGACAGAAAAACATTCAGTACTTC CASSDGLGQKNIQYF
- TRBJ1-2 13 TRBV5-1 TRBD1 TGCGCCAGCAGCTCGACAGGGGACTATGGCTACACCTTC CASSSTGDYGYTF
- TRBJ2-1 16 TRBV19 TRBD1 TGTGCCAGTAGTTTCCCGGACAGGAGCTCCTACAATGAGCAGTTCTTC CASSFPDRSSYNEQFF
- TRBJ2-3 15 TRBV5-5 - TGTGCCAGCAGCCTTGAGCCGGGGTTGTTAGATACGCAGTATTTT CASSLEPGLLDTQYF
- TRBJ2-1 14 TRBV5-8 TRBD1 TGTGCCAGCCTGGGACAGGGTGTAGTGAATGAGCAGTTCTTC CASLGQGVVNEQFF
- TRBJ2-3 15 TRBV5-1 TRBD2 TGCGCCAGCAGCTTGGAGGGCGGGAGTCAACATACGCAGTATTTT CASSLEGGSQHTQYF
once TRBJ1-1 14 TRBV12-5 - TGTGCTAGTGGTTTATCTATCATGAACACTGAAGCTTTCTTT CASGLSIMNTEAFF
- TRBJ1-1 12 TRBV30 - TGTGCCTGGAGCGACAGGTGGCAAGAAGCTTTCTTT CAWSDRWQEAFF
- TRBJ1-1 17 TRBV10-3 TRBD1 TGTGCCATCAGTGAGTCTATGGCGCAGGGGGCGAACACTGAAGCTTTCTTT CAISESMAQGANTEAFF
- TRBJ1-2 12 TRBV19 - TGTGCCAGCCGGATCAGGGGAGAAGGCTACACCTTC CASRIRGEGYTF
- TRBJ2-1 15 TRBV7-9 - TGTGCCAGCAGCCCAGGAGCAGGGCGATACAATGAGCAGTTCTTC CASSPGAGRYNEQFF
- TRBJ2-1 14 TRBV28 TRBD1 TGTGCCACTTTTTCCAGGGGGTCTTACAATGAGCAGTTCTTC CATFSRGSYNEQFF
- TRBJ2-2 15 TRBV7-7 TRBD2 TGTGCCAGCAGCCGACTAGCGACGAACACCGGGGAGCTGTTTTTT CASSRLATNTGELFF
- TRBJ2-1 16 TRBV5-1 TRBD1 TGCGCCAGCAGCTTGGGCGGGACAGGGCATTACAATGAGCAGTTCTTC CASSLGGTGHYNEQFF
once TRBJ1-4 14 TRBV6-5 TRBD1 TGTGCCAGCAGGGACAGGGGGCGCGATGAAAAACTGTTTTTT CASRDRGRDEKLFF
- TRBJ1-1 13 TRBV18 - TGTGCCAGCTCACCTCCTTCAGGGACTGAAGCTTTCTTT CASSPPSGTEAFF
- TRBJ1-5 14 TRBV11-2 TRBD1 TGTGCCAGCAGCTCCGGACAGGGCAATCAGCCCCAGCATTTT CASSSGQGNQPQHF
- TRBJ2-2 16 TRBV9 TRBD1 TGTGCCAGCAGCGCGGACGGGACAGGGCCCAGCGGGGAGCTGTTTTTT CASSADGTGPSGELFF
- TRBJ1-5 15 TRBV5-6 - TGTGCCAGCAGCTTGAGACAGAATAGCAATCAGCCCCAGCATTTT CASSLRQNSNQPQHF
- TRBJ1-5 15 TRBV2 - TGTGCCAGCACTATTGACAATCCTCTCACCAAACCCCAGCATTTT CASTIDNPLTKPQHF
- TRBJ1-1 15 TRBV19 - TGTGCCAGTAGAATCCTCGGGACATTGAACACTGAAGCTTTCTTT CASRILGTLNTEAFF
once TRBJ2-5 17 TRBV9 TRBD2 TGTGCCAGCAGTCCTGAAGAATATGGGCGGGAGTTGGCGACCCAGTACTTC CASSPEEYGRELATQYF
- TRBJ2-2 15 TRBV5-1 - TGCGCCACAACTCCCGACACTTCGAACACCGGGGAGCTGTTTTTT CATTPDTSNTGELFF
few TRBJ1-4 15 TRBV28 TRBD1 TGTGCCAGCAGTCCGGGGACAGTAATGAATGAAAAACTGTTTTTT CASSPGTVMNEKLFF
once TRBJ1-1 13 TRBV18 TRBD1 TGTGCCAGCTCACCCCAGGGGGACACTGAAGCTTTCTTT CASSPQGDTEAFF
- TRBJ2-7 13 TRBV5-1 TRBD1 TGCGCCAGCAGCCTCACGAACAGGGGCGAGCAGTACTTC CASSLTNRGEQYF
few TRBJ1-1 14 TRBV7-8 - TGTGCCAGCAGCCTTAGGAGATTGAACACTGAAGCTTTCTTT CASSLRRLNTEAFF